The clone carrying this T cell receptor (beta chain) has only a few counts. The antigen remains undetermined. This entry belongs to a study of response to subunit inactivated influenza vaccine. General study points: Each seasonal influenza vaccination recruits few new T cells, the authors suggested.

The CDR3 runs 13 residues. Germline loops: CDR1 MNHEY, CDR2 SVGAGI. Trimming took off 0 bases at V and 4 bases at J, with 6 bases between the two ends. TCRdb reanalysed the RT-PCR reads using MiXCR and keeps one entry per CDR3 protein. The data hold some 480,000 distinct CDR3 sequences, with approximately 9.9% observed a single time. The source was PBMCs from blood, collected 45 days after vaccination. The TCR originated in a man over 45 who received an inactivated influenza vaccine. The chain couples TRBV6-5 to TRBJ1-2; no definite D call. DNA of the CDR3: TGTGCCAGCAGTTACTCGACAACCTATGGCTACACCTTC. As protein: CASSYSTTYGYTF.